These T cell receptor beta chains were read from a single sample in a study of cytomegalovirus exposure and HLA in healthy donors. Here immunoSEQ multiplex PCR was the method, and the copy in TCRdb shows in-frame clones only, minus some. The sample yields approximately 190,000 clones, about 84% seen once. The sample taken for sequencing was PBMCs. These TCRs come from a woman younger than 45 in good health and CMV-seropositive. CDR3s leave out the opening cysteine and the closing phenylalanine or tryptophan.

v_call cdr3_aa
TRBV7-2 ASSIAGGQY
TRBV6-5 ATTGVNTEAF
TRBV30 AWSVPDRGRTEAF
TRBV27 ASSLAGTLQETQY
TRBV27 ASTTGTSGNNEQF
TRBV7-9 ASSLLNQGSGEQY
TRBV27 ASSTGIGGANVLT
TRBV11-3 ASSLALSSYNEQF
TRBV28 AAGRTYEQY
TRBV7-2 ASSTAAGGDIYEQY
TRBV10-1 ASSEDRGLEKLF